These 5 T cell receptor beta chains were sequenced from one sample in a study of technical replicates of blood from a few donors. The assay was immunoSEQ multiplex PCR, and TCRdb's table has in-frame clones only and misses some. The sample holds approximately 73,000 clones, approximately 93% seen once. The sample comprised T cells isolated from PBMCs. Every receptor here comes from a human donor in good health.

The chain combines TRBV6-5 with TRBJ1-1; TRBD1 matches 8 bases. CDR1 is MNHEY, CDR2 SVGAGI, per germline. With V trimmed by 6 bases and J by 11 bases, 8 bases remained unmatched. The CDR3 covers 12 residues. CDR3 in amino acids: CASSNGQGGAFF. In DNA form, the CDR3 reads TGTGCCAGCAGCAACGGACAGGGTGGGGCTTTCTTT.

V gene TRBV2 combines with J gene TRBJ2-1; 11 nucleotides line up with TRBD2. V was clipped by 6 bases and J by 10 bases; unmatched bases: 11. Germline-derived CDR1 and CDR2 are SNHLY and FYNNEI. CDR3 length: 15 amino acids. Written as DNA, the CDR3 is TGTGCCAGCAGAGCCGGGACTAGCGGCTCTAGCGAGCAGTTCTTC. This encodes CASRAGTSGSSEQFF.

The chain joins TRBV4-1 to TRBJ2-1; D might be TRBD1 (6 bases). CDR3 length equals 15 residues. Trimming removed 0 bases at V and 1 base at J, with 7 bases between. CDR1 is MGHRA and CDR2 is YSYEKL in the germline V gene. The CDR3 sequence is CASSQEGASYNEQFF. The CDR3 coding sequence is TGCGCCAGCAGCCAAGAGGGGGCGTCCTACAATGAGCAGTTCTTC.

This clone was detected once. The chain carries TRBV7-2 and TRBJ2-7; weak D call: TRBD2 (6 bases). CDR3 size: 15 residues. Per germline, CDR1 SGHTA and CDR2 FQGNSA. Deletions cut 0 bases from V and 2 bases from J, with 11 bases between. CDR3 amino acids: CASSLAGSGAYEQYF. The DNA of the CDR3 is TGTGCCAGCAGCTTAGCGGGTAGCGGCGCCTACGAGCAGTACTTC. Full variable domain (remainder filled in from reference TRBV7-2 and TRBJ2-7): GAGVSQSPSNKVTEKGKDVELRCDPISGHTALYWYRQSLGQGLEFLIYFQGNSAPDKSGLPSDRFSAERTGGSVSTLTIQRTQQEDSAVYLCASSLAGSGAYEQYFGPGTRLTVT.

The table lists this clone with a few counts. The chain carries TRBV10-1 and TRBJ1-1; tentative D call: TRBD1 (5 bases). The CDR3 spans 13 residues. CDR1 and CDR2 (germline): WNHNN, SYGVQD (reference sequence). V was shortened by 2 bases and J by 1 base, with 5 bases between the two germline ends. The CDR3 bases are TGCGCCAGCAGTGAGAGGGGGAACACTGAAGCTTTCTTT. It translates to CASSERGNTEAFF.